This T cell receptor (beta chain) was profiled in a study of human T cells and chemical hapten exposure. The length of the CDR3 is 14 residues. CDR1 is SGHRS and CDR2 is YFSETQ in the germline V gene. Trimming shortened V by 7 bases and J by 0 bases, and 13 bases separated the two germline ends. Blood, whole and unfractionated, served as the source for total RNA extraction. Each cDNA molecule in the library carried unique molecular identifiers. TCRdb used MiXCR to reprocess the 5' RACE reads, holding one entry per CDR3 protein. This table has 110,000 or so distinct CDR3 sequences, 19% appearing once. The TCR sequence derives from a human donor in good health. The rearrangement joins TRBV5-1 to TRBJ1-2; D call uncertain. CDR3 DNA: TGCGCCAGCCGGATCTCTGAAGCTAACTATGGCTACACCTTC. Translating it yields CASRISEANYGYTF.